This entry describes one T cell receptor beta chain. The antigen remains unidentified. The sample is drawn from a study of cytomegalovirus exposure and HLA in healthy donors. Study at large: Across about 400 genotyped donors, over 70% landed in the Caucasian-associated ancestry cluster.

The PCR made use of 60 Vbeta and 13 Jbeta primers. Measured with immunoSEQ multiplex PCR; TCRdb has only the in-frame clones, and not every one. The profile shows over 150,000 clones, 82% of them singletons. Study-wide findings and caveats: Apparent HLA restriction characterized most CMV-associated TCR beta chains in a later analysis. An assumption of roughly uniform sequencing depth across donors underlay the presence/absence analyses. Follow-up analysis later connected one missense variant in DCLRE1C with trimming of TCR beta V- and J-genes.

This TCR was recovered from a girl aged 5-17 years in good health and CMV-seropositive. The sequenced sample consisted of PBMCs.

CDR3 nucleotide sequence: TGTGCCAGCAGCTTAAGGGGACAGGCTGGAAACACCATATATTTT. This sequence encodes CASSLRGQAGNTIYF. The chain joins TRBV7-3 to TRBJ1-3; TRBD1 aligns across 8 bases. The V gene end was trimmed by 1 base and the J gene end by 2 bases; junction bases not matched to a gene: 1. Germline-derived CDR1 and CDR2 are SGHTA and FQGTGA. This CDR3 contains 15 residues. Full variable domain (missing parts from reference TRBV7-3 and TRBJ1-3): GAGVSQTPSNKVTEKGKYVELRCDPISGHTALYWYRQSLGQGPEFLIYFQGTGAADDSGLPNDRFFAVRPEGSVSTLKIQRTERGDSAVYLCASSLRGQAGNTIYFGEGSWLTVV.